This TCR beta chain was found in a study of early stage breast cancer tumors (dated by TCRdb to 2016 to 2017). General notes on the study: Of the 15 to 20 invasive breast tumors, about a dozen were found to be estrogen receptor-positive, progesterone receptor-positive and HER2-negative. Eight of the 12 ER+/PR+/HER2- tumors were invasive ductal carcinomas, while the other four were invasive lobular carcinomas. On average, each sample had roughly 9.7-fold read coverage. The samples as a whole yielded about 2,400,000 detected templates, corresponding to about 1.1 million unique clonotypes.

Taken from the germline V gene, the CDR1 and CDR2 loops are MDHEN and SYDVKM. Trimming leaves V shorter by 6 bases and J shorter by 5 bases, with the junction holding 9 bases beyond the gene matches. Spanning cysteine to phenylalanine, the CDR3 consists of 15 amino acids. The entry retains the CDR3 DNA only, 45 bases that are in frame from base 1. Taken from roughly 2-4 cm away from the tumor, the adjacent normal breast tissue was rinsed with PBS and kept in prechilled RNAlater. Because normal breast tissue has high lipid content and low cell density, getting sufficient DNA from normal breast tissue often required roughly 90-310 mg of tissue. The study profiled bulk TCR beta-chain repertoires in matched peripheral blood, tumor and adjacent normal breast tissue taken from about 15 patients with early-stage breast cancer. The Qiagen AllPrep DNA/RNA Mini kit was used to extract genomic DNA. Beyond this particular receptor, the publication reports: Enriched TCRB sequences shared across patients were found to be mostly commonly generated sequences that were unlikely to play an important role in the tumor microenvironment. Chain pairing and functional markers such as CD4, CD8 and FOXP3 were missed by bulk genomic DNA sequencing of unsorted cells. Because the cohort was small, analysis by tumor subtype was not possible. Tumors showed around 2.5-fold higher T cell density and higher clonality than adjacent normal breast tissue. Repertoires from blood resembled normal breast more closely than tumor, and using blood as a reference for each tissue separated tumor from normal in about 85% of the 16 patients.

Points on this clone: The target of this receptor is not known. No much larger clonotype is one base removed from it; base qualities were not supplied.

Every sample was amplified as two independent genomic DNA replicates, using approximately 0.5 ug for blood and about 1.6 ug for tumor or normal breast. TCRB sequencing of genomic DNA was carried out with the ImmunoSeq Intro kit according to the manufacturer's instructions. Multiplex PCR ran 25 to 40 cycles with proprietary primers and spike-in control sequences for absolute quantification. An 87-bp fragment spanning the CDR3 and flanking V and J genes was sequenced with single-end 150-bp reads. Each lane of an Illumina MiSeq using version 3.0 chemistry carried seven multiplexed samples, with two replicates per sample. In the source study's methods: The vendor's proprietary pipeline processed the raw data and merged both replicates into a single result for each sample. To define clonotypes, the study grouped productive rearrangements that shared the V-gene family, CDR3 amino acid sequence and J-gene segment. Clonality was computed as 1 minus the normalized Shannon entropy (Pielou evenness) of TCRB abundances. To estimate T cell density, the total number of templates was divided by the input cell count, which was inferred from how much DNA went in. Total repertoire diversity and clonality were estimated with Recon using default parameters. Clonotypes with over 0.1% abundance in tumor and at least 32-fold higher abundance in tumor than in normal breast were defined as tumor-enriched. This immuneACCESS table, as held by TCRdb, lists in-frame sequences with V and J called but not all clones. Of the missing ones, under half trace to an unresolved V gene in checked studies; the others have no known cause. V, J and clone size reflect that table, while D and trimming were determined from the DNA. This sample gives under 8,000 clones in total; roughly 73% of them show up just once. The top ten hold over 8.5% of the sample.

The receptor chain draws on TRBV28 and TRBJ1-5; 8 bases in the junction line up with TRBD1. The clonotype originates from a person aged 40-50 years with breast cancer. Sequencing was carried out using normal breast tissue next to the tumor. CDR3 protein: CASRIGQGEYQPQHF. The nucleotide sequence is TGTGCCAGCAGGATTGGACAGGGCGAATATCAGCCCCAGCATTTT.